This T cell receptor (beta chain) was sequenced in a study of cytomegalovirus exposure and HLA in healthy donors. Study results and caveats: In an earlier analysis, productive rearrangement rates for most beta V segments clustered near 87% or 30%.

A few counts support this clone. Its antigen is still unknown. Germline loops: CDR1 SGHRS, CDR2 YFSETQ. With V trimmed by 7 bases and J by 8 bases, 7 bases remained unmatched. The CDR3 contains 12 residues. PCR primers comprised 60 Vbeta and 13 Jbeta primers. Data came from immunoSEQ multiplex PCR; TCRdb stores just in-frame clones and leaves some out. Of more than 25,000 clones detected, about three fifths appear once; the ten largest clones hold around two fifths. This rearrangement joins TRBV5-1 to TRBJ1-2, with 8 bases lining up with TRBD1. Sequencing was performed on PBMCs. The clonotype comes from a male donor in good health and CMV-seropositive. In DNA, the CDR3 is TGCGCCAGCCGAAGGACAGGGTACGGCTACACCTTC. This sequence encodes CASRRTGYGYTF.